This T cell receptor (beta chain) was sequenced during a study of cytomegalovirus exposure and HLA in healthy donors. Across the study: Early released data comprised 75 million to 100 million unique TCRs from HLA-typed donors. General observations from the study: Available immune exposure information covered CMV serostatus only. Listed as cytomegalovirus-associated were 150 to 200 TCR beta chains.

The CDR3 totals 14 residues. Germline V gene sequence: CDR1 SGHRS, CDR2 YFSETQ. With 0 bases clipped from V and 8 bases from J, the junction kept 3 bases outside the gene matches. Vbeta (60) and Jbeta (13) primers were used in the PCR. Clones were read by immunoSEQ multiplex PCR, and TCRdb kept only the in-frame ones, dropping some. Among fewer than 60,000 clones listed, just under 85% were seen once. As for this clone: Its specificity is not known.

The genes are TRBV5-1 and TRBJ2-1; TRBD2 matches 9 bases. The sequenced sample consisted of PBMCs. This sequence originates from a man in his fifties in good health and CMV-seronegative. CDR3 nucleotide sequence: TGCGCCAGCAGCTTGGTAGCGGGGGCCGATGAGCAGTTCTTC. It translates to CASSLVAGADEQFF.